This TCR beta chain was found in a study of T cell responses to AZD1222 COVID-19 vaccine. The protocol was immunoSEQ multiplex PCR, while the TCRdb copy is restricted to in-frame clones and leaves out a portion. The sample records approximately 140,000 clones, approximately 90% being singletons. V was pared by 1 base and J by 1 base, with 10 bases between. The CDR3 length is 16 residues. Germline V gives CDR1 MGHRA, CDR2 YSYEKL. Here the sequenced sample was peripheral blood, taken 28 days after the second AZD1222 dose. The sequence was collected from an adult who received the AZD1222 COVID-19 vaccine. The chain recombines TRBV4-1 with TRBJ2-2; D ambiguous. The CDR3 bases are TGCGCCAGCAGCCAAGGAATGCCAGGGAACACCGGGGAGCTGTTTTTT. Translating gives CASSQGMPGNTGELFF.